One and the same sample provided the 20 T cell receptor beta chains below, sequenced in a study of blood T cell repertoires in COVID-19. TCRdb's table, derived via immunoSEQ multiplex PCR, lists solely in-frame clones and lacks some. The table has a few hundred thousand clones, 85% to 90% seen once; the top ten hold over 3%. The sample was PBMCs or T cells enriched from blood (not recorded which). The receptors were sampled from a woman aged 18 to 35 in a cohort exposed to, infected with or recovered from COVID-19 (not recorded which).

V usage is TRBV5-1 and J usage is TRBJ1-2, with D perhaps TRBD1 (6 bases). V lost 0 bases and J 9 bases, leaving 12 bases between the germline ends. Germline V gene sequence: CDR1 SGHRS, CDR2 YFSETQ. The CDR3 consists of 13 residues. CDR3 DNA sequence: TGCGCCAGCAGCTTGGATTGGCGGGGGCGCTACACCTTC. It codes for CASSLDWRGRYTF.

The chain employs TRBV7-9 and TRBJ2-3; a possible D gene is TRBD2 (7 bases). The CDR3 runs 16 residues. Deletions cut 5 bases from V and 5 bases from J, with 20 bases between. Per germline, CDR1 SEHNR and CDR2 FQNEAQ (reference sequence). The CDR3 DNA sequence: TGTGCCAGCAGCCTGTTTGGGGGGGCGAAAGGAGATACGCAGTATTTT. Protein sequence: CASSLFGGAKGDTQYF.

J is TRBJ2-1 and V is TRBV24-1; 10 bases are shared with TRBD2. The germline CDR1 and CDR2 sequences are KGHDR and SFDVKD. This CDR3 has 16 amino acids. Trimming removed 4 bases from V and 3 bases from J; junction bases left unmatched: 5. Written as DNA, the CDR3 is TGTGCCACCAGTGACCCTAGCGGGAGAATCTACAATGAGCAGTTCTTC. It codes for CATSDPSGRIYNEQFF.

V usage is TRBV11-2 and J usage is TRBJ2-7; possible D gene TRBD1, 6 bases. The CDR3 consists of 17 residues. Germline values: CDR1 SGHAT, CDR2 FQNNGV. Trimming pared 2 bases from V and 0 bases from J, leaving 17 bases between. CDR3 sequence reads: CASSLIRGTHSSYEQYF. In DNA, the CDR3 is TGTGCCAGCAGCTTAATTAGGGGGACACATTCCTCCTACGAGCAGTACTTC.

This clone is a singleton in its sample. The chain combines TRBV3-1 (or the pseudogene TRBV3-2) with TRBJ2-1, with 11 bases fitting TRBD2. Germline values: CDR1 LGHDT, CDR2 YNNKEL (reference sequence). V trimming: 4 bases; J trimming: 4 bases; junction bases outside the gene matches: 3. The CDR3 sequence is 15 residues long. Here the CDR3 reads CASSPSGGRYNEQFF. CDR3 bases: TGTGCCAGCAGCCCTAGCGGGGGGCGGTACAATGAGCAGTTCTTC.

This clone was detected only a few times. The V gene is TRBV7-9, the J gene TRBJ2-7; D remains ambiguous. The length of the CDR3 is 14 residues. The ends were cut back, 2 bases at V and 2 bases at J, with 10 bases in the middle. Germline CDR1 is SEHNR and CDR2 is FQNEAQ (reference sequence). CDR3 nucleotide sequence: TGTGCCAGCAGCTTAAGCCGTTCCGCCTACGAGCAGTACTTC. As protein: CASSLSRSAYEQYF.

The chain has TRBV2 and TRBJ2-3; 7 bases are shared with TRBD1. This CDR3 has 14 residues. The germline CDR1 and CDR2 sequences are SNHLY and FYNNEI. The V segment lost 8 bases and the J segment 5 bases; nucleotides outside the gene matches: 10. CDR3 nucleotides: TGTGCCAGCGGGGTAGGACAGGCAGAAGATACGCAGTATTTT. It translates to CASGVGQAEDTQYF.

This chain uses TRBV19 with TRBJ1-6; 8 bases are shared with TRBD1. The CDR3 extends over 13 amino acids. The germline gives CDR1 LNHDA, CDR2 SQIVND (reference sequence). V gave up 8 bases and J gave up 7 bases; unmatched junction bases: 4. For the CDR3, the DNA is TGTGCCAGTGATGACAGGGGCAATTCACCCCTCCACTTT. It encodes CASDDRGNSPLHF.

The J gene is TRBJ2-5, the V gene TRBV6-5; maybe TRBD1 (6 bases). Per the germline V gene, CDR1 is MNHEY and CDR2 is SVGAGI. The CDR3 totals 13 residues. With 7 bases removed from V and 4 bases from J, the gap between germline ends came to 13 bases. For the CDR3, the DNA is TGTGCCAGCATCAGGGGAGAGGGAGAGACCCAGTACTTC. This encodes CASIRGEGETQYF.

The chain recombines TRBV4-1 with TRBJ2-3; 11 bases fit TRBD2. The CDR3 is 19 amino acids. Unmatched junction bases numbered 14, after V lost 0 bases and J lost 6 bases. Per germline, CDR1 MGHRA and CDR2 YSYEKL. The CDR3 DNA reads as TGCGCCAGCAGCCAAGAGGACCCCCGACTAGCGGGAATAGGCGATACGCAGTATTTT. Residues: CASSQEDPRLAGIGDTQYF.

The chain uses TRBV12-3 or TRBV12-4 and TRBJ2-7; TRBD1 matches at 7 bases. V lost 3 bases, J lost 7 bases, and 3 bases stayed unmatched. CDR3 size: 12 residues. Written as DNA, the CDR3 is TGTGCCAGCAGTTTCCCGGGACAGGAGCAGTACTTC. Residues: CASSFPGQEQYF.

About this clone: Other DNA sequences within the sample encode an identical CDR3. The rearrangement uses TRBV2 and TRBJ2-5, with 7 bases lining up with TRBD1. In germline, CDR1 is SNHLY, CDR2 FYNNEI. The length of the CDR3 is 13 residues. The V and J ends lost 4 bases and 2 bases, in that order; junction bases with no gene match: 1. DNA for the CDR3: TGTGCCAGCAGTGGACAGGGACAAGAGACCCAGTACTTC. It translates to CASSGQGQETQYF.

This clone showed up just once. The V and J genes are TRBV6-1 and TRBJ2-1, with a weak D call TRBD2 (6 bases). V was pared by 3 bases and J by 8 bases, with 11 bases between. The V gene's germline CDR1 is MNHNS and CDR2 SASEGT. CDR3 length: 13 residues. Written as DNA, the CDR3 is TGTGCCAGCAGTGAGACTAGGCGGGATGAGCAGTTCTTC. Translation: CASSETRRDEQFF.

This rearrangement joins TRBV6-5 to TRBJ1-4; 8 positions match TRBD1. V was clipped by 3 bases and J by 8 bases; unmatched bases: 8. Germline V gene lookup returns CDR1 MNHEY and CDR2 SVGAGI. The CDR3 consists of 15 residues. CDR3 nucleotide sequence: TGTGCCAGCAGTTATGCCGGGACAGGTGGCGAAAAACTGTTTTTT. Its translation: CASSYAGTGGEKLFF.

The chain couples TRBV5-1 to TRBJ2-3, with 9 bases aligning to TRBD2. This CDR3 has 17 residues. With 0 bases clipped from V and 3 bases from J, the junction kept 8 bases outside the gene matches. Germline-derived CDR1 and CDR2 are SGHRS and YFSETQ. CDR3 in DNA: TGCGCCAGCAGCTTGGCGGTTGCGGGAGGGATAACAGATACGCAGTATTTT. It yields the protein CASSLAVAGGITDTQYF.

This clone was found a few times. The CDR3 DNA reads TGTGCCAGCAGCACAACGAGCGCCATAGCCAAAAACATTCAGTACTTC. Encoded protein: CASSTTSAIAKNIQYF. The chain combines TRBV4-2 with TRBJ2-4; D gene unclear. The V gene lost 5 bases and the J gene lost 0 bases, with 14 bases spanning the gap. The germline V gene has CDR1 LGHNA and CDR2 YNFKEQ. This CDR3 is built from 16 residues.

The sample holds one count of this clone. The CDR3 is CSVGRAANSNQPQHF. The CDR3 nucleotides are TGCAGCGTTGGTCGTGCAGCGAATAGCAATCAGCCCCAGCATTTT. This sequence joins TRBV29-1 and TRBJ1-5; no definite D call. V gave up 4 bases and J gave up 0 bases, with 13 bases separating them. This CDR3 comprises 15 residues. Germline assignment: CDR1 SQVTM and CDR2 ANQGSEA.

CDR3 bases: TGTGCCAGCAGCTTAACAGGGTTCCCTTTGTACGAGCAGTACTTC. It yields the protein CASSLTGFPLYEQYF. The chain couples TRBV13 to TRBJ2-7; TRBD1 is a possible D gene (6 bases). The germline gives CDR1 PRHDT, CDR2 FYEKMQ (reference sequence). V was pared by 2 bases and J by 4 bases, with 15 bases between. CDR3 length equals 15 residues.

This chain uses TRBV21-1 with TRBJ1-1. TRBV21-1 is a pseudogene segment. This CDR3 is built from 14 residues. CDR3 residues: CASSIHPAHTEAFF. CDR3 nucleotide sequence: TGTGCCAGCAGCATCCACCCTGCGCACACTGAAGCTTTCTTT.

The chain is built from TRBV29-1 and TRBJ2-3; TRBD2 aligns across 10 bases. With 3 bases clipped from V and 4 bases from J, the junction kept 10 bases outside the gene matches. This CDR3 region has 16 residues. Germline V CDR1 and CDR2: SQVTM, ANQGSEA. CDR3 bases: TGCAGCGTTGACCTTGGAGCGGGGGGGGCGGCAGATACGCAGTATTTT. It translates to CSVDLGAGGAADTQYF.